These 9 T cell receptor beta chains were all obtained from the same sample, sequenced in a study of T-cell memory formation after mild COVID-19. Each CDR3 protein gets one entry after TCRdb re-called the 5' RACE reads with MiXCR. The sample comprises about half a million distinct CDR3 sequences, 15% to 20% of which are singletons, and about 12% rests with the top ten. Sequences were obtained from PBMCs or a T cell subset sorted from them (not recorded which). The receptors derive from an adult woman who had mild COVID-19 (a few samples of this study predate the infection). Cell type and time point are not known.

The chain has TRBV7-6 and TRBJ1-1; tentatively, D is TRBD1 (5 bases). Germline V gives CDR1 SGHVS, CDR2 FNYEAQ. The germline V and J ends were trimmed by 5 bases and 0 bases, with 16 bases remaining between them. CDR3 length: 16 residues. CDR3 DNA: TGTGCCAGCAGCACTCTCAACCAGGGCTTGAACACTGAAGCTTTCTTT. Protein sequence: CASSTLNQGLNTEAFF. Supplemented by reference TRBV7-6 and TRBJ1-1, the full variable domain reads GAGVSQSPRYKVTKRGQDVALRCDPISGHVSLYWYRQALGQGPEFLTYFNYEAQQDKSGLPNDRFSAERPEGSISTLTIQRTEQRDSAMYRCASSTLNQGLNTEAFFGQGTRLTVV.

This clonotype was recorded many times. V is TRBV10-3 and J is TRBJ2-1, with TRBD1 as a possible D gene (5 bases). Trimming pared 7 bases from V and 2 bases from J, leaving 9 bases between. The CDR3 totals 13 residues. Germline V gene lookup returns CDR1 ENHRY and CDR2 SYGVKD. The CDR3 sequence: CAIKTDTYNEQFF. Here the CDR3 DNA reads TGTGCCATCAAGACAGATACCTACAATGAGCAGTTCTTC.

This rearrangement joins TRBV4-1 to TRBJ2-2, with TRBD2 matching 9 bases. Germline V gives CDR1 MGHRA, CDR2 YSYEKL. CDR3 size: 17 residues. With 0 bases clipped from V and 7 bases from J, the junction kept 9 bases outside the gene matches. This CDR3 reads CASSQEREQRGVGELFF. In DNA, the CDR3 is TGCGCCAGCAGCCAAGAACGCGAGCAGCGGGGGGTCGGGGAGCTGTTTTTT.

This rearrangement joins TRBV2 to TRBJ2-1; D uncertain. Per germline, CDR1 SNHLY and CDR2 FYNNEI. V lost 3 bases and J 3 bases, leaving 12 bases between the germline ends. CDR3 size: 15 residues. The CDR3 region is CASSEAPLIYNEQFF. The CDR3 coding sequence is TGTGCCAGCAGTGAGGCCCCCTTAATCTACAATGAGCAGTTCTTC.

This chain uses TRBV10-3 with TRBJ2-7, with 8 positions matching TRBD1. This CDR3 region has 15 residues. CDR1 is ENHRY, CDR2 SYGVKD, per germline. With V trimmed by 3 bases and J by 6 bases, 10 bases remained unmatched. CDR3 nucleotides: TGTGCCATCAGTGATTTACAGGGGGGTCGATCCGAGCAGTACTTC. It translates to CAISDLQGGRSEQYF.

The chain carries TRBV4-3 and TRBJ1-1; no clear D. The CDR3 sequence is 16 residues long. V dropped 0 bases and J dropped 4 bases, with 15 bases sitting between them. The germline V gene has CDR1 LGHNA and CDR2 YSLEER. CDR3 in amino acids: CASSQEPSGGRTEAFF. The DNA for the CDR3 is TGCGCCAGCAGCCAAGAACCGAGCGGTGGTCGCACTGAAGCTTTCTTT.

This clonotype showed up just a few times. The CDR3 is CSAPPWENRDNEQFF. As DNA, the CDR3 is TGCAGTGCTCCACCCTGGGAGAATCGAGACAATGAGCAGTTCTTC. The chain links TRBV20-1 to TRBJ2-1; D might be TRBD2 (5 bases). Germline assignment: CDR1 DFQATT and CDR2 SNEGSKA (reference sequence). The length of the CDR3 is 15 residues. The V gene lost 5 bases and the J gene lost 5 bases, with 19 bases spanning the gap.

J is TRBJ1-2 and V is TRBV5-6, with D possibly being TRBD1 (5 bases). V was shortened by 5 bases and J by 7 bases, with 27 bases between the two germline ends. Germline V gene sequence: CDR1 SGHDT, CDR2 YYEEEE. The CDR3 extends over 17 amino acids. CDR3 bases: TGTGCCAGCAGGAACCTCCGGGGCCCCGATCGTACATCTGGCTACACCTTC. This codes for CASRNLRGPDRTSGYTF.

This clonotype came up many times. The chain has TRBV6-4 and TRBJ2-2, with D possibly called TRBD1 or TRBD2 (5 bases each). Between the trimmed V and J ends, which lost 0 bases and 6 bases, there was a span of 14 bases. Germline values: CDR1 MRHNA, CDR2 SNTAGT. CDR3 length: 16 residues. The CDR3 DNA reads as TGTGCCAGCAGTGACTCTAGGGACGGGACGCCCGGGGAGCTGTTTTTT. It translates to CASSDSRDGTPGELFF.